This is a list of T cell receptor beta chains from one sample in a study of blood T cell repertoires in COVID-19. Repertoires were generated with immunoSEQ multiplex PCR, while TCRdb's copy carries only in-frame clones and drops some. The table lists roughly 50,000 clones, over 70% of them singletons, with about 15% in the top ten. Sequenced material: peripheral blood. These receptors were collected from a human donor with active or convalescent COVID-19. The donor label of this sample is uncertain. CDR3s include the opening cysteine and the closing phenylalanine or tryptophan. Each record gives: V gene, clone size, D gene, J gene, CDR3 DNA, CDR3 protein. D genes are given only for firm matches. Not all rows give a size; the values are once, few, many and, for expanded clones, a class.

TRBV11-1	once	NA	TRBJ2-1	TGTGCCAGCAGCTTAGGAATCCTAGGAGGGGTTGAGCAGTTCTTC	CASSLGILGGVEQFF
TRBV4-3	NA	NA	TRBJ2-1	TGCGCCAGCAGCCAAGACTCAGGTGGAGCGGTCTACAATGAGCAGTTCTTC	CASSQDSGGAVYNEQFF
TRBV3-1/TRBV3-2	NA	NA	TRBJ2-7	TGTGCCAGCAGCCCCCGGACAGGGAGGGACGAGCAGTACTTC	CASSPRTGRDEQYF
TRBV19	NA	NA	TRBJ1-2	TGTGCCAGTAGTCTATGGGGGGGGCGCTCTAACTATGGCTACACCTTC	CASSLWGGRSNYGYTF
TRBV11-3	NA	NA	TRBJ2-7	TGTGCCAGCAGCTCCCCCGACGGGAACTACGAGCAGTACTTC	CASSSPDGNYEQYF
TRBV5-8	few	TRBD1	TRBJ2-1	TGTGCCAGCAGCAAGGGACAGGAGTACAATGAGCAGTTCTTC	CASSKGQEYNEQFF
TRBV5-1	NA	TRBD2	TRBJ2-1	TGCGCCAGCAGCCGAGCGGGGACGGAAAACAATGAGCAGTTCTTC	CASSRAGTENNEQFF
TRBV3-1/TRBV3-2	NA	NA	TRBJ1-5	TGTGCCAGCAGCCAAGGGGCGGGGAACAATCAGCCCCAGCATTTT	CASSQGAGNNQPQHF
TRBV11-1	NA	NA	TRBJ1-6	TGTGCCAGCAGCTTGCGGGACCCTGGATCACCCCTCCACTTT	CASSLRDPGSPLHF
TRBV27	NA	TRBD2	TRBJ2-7	TGTGCCAGCAGCCAAAGGCCGGCGGGAGAGGGCTACGAGCAGTACTTC	CASSQRPAGEGYEQYF
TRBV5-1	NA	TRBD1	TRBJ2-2	TGCGCCAGCAGACGAGACAGGGCGAACACCGGGGAGCTGTTTTTT	CASRRDRANTGELFF
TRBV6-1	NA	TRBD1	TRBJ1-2	TGTGCCAGCAGTGAACATCAGGGGGTGGCAGGCTACACCTTC	CASSEHQGVAGYTF
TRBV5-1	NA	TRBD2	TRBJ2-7	TGCGCCAGCAGCTTTAGCGGGAGTACCGGCGAGCAGTACTTC	CASSFSGSTGEQYF
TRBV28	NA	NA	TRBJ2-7	TGTGCCAGCATCCCAGGGTTTGGGGAGCAGTACTTC	CASIPGFGEQYF
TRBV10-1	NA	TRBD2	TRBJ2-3	TGCGCCAGCAGTGAGTCGGGACTAGCGGGCCATAGCACAGATACGCAGTATTTT	CASSESGLAGHSTDTQYF
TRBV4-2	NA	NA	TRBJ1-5	TGTGCCAGCAGCCAAGAGCCAGGATCTAGCAATCAGCCCCAGCATTTT	CASSQEPGSSNQPQHF
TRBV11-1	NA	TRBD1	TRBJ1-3	TGTGCCAGCAGCCCAAGGACAGGGGGATCTGGAAACACCATATATTTT	CASSPRTGGSGNTIYF
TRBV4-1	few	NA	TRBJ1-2	TGCGCCAGCAGCGTCCGCTCCGGGGTAGATGTAGATGGCTACACCTTC	CASSVRSGVDVDGYTF
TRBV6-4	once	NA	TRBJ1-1	TGTGCCAGCAGTTCGGAGGGAGGGGTAGCTGAAGCTTTCTTT	CASSSEGGVAEAFF
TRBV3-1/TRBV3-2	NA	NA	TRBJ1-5	TGTGCCAGCAGCCAAGGGGGGAGGGGAGGGGATCAGCCCCAGCATTTT	CASSQGGRGGDQPQHF
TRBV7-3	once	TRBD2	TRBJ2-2	TGTGCCAGCAGCCCGACTAGCGGGAGGGGGGAGCTGTTTTTT	CASSPTSGRGELFF
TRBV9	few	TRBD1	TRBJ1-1	TGTGCCAGCACTCGAGGGGGCAGCACTGAAGCTTTCTTT	CASTRGGSTEAFF
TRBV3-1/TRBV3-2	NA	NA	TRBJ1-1	TGTGCCAGCAGCCCGTCCCAGGGTTTTTCTGAAGCTTTCTTT	CASSPSQGFSEAFF
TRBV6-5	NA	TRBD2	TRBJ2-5	TGTGCCAGCAGTTCCGGACTAGCGGGAGGGCAAGAGACCCAGTACTTC	CASSSGLAGGQETQYF
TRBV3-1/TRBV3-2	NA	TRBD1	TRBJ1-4	TGTGCCAGCAGCCACCGGGGACAGAATGAAAAACTGTTTTTT	CASSHRGQNEKLFF
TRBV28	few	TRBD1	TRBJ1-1	TGTGCCAGCAATGGAAAGGGGGCGCGGACTGAAGCTTTCTTT	CASNGKGARTEAFF
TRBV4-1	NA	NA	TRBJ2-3	TGCGCCACCGGGACTTACACAGATACGCAGTATTTT	CATGTYTDTQYF
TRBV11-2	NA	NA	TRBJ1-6	TGTGCCAGCAGTTCCAGGGGTCAGGGGAATTCACCCCTCCACTTT	CASSSRGQGNSPLHF
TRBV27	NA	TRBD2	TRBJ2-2	TGTGCCAGCAGTTTAGTTGCGGGAGGGTACGGGGAGCTGTTTTTT	CASSLVAGGYGELFF